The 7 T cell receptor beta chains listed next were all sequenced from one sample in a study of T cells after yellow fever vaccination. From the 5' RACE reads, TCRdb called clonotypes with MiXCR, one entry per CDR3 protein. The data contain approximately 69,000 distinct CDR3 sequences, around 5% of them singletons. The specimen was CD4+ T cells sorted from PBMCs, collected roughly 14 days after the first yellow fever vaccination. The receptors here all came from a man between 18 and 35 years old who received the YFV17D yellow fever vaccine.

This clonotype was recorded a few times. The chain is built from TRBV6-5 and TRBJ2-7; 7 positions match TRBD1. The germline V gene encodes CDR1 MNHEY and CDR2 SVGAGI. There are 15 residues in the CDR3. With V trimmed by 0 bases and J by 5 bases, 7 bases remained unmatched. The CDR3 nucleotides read TGTGCCAGCAGTTACTCGAGCAGGGGGTGGAACGAGCAGTACTTC. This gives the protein CASSYSSRGWNEQYF.

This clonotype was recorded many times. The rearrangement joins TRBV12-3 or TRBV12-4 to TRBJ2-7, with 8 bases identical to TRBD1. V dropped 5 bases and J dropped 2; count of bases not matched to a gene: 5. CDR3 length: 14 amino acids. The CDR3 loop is CASSIRDRPYEQYV. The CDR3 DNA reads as TGTGCCAGCAGTATCCGGGACAGGCCCTACGAGCAGTACGTC.

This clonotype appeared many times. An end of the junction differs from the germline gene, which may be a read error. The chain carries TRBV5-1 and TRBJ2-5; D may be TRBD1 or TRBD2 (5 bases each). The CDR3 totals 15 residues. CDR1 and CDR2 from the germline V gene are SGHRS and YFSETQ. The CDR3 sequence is CATSLPGSMGETQYF. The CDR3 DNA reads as TGCGCCACCAGCTTGCCAGGGAGTATGGGGGAGACCCAGTACTTC.

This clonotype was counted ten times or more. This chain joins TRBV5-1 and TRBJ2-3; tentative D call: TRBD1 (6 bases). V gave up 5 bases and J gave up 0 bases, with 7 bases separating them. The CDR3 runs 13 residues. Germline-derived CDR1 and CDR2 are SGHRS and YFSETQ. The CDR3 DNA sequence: TGCGCCAGCAGGGACAGTAGCACAGATACGCAGTATTTT. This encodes CASRDSSTDTQYF. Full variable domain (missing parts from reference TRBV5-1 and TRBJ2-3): KAGVTQTPRYLIKTRGQQVTLSCSPISGHRSVSWYQQTPGQGLQFLFEYFSETQRNKGNFPGRFSGRQFSNSRSEMNVSTLELGDSALYLCASRDSSTDTQYFGPGTRLTVL.

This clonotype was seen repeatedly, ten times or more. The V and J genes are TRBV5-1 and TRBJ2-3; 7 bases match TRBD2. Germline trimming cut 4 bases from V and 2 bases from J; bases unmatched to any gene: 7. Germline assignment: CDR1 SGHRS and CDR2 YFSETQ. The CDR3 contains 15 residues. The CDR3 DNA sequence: TGCGCCAGCAGCCAGAGCGGGGCAACCACAGATACGCAGTATTTT. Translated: CASSQSGATTDTQYF.

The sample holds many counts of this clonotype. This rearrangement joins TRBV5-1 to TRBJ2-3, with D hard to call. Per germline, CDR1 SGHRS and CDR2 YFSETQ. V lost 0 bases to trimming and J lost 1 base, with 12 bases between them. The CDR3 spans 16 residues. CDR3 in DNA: TGCGCCAGCAGCTTGGCCCTTCTATCGGGCACAGATACGCAGTATTTT. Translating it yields CASSLALLSGTDTQYF.

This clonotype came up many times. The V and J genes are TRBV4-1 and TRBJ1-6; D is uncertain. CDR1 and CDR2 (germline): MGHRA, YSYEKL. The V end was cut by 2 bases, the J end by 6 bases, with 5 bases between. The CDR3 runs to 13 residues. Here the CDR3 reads CASSQLVNSPLHF. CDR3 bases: TGCGCCAGCAGCCAACTGGTTAATTCACCCCTCCACTTT.